These 27 T cell receptor beta chains came from one sample sequenced in a study of blood T cells in healthy people across ages. Then a second PCR, running about 6 to 12 cycles, was carried out with a sample-barcoded 5' primer and a J-beta primer mix. Each CDR3 protein gets one entry after TCRdb re-called the 5' RACE reads with MiXCR. The sample contains over 600,000 distinct CDR3 sequences, 20% to 25% of which appear only once. Sequencing was performed on blood. The receptors originated from a man between 65 and 85 years old in good health.

On this clonotype: This may be a read error, as it is one base from a much larger clone. The CDR3 does not end in the conserved phenylalanine or tryptophan, so this is likely a read error. This chain uses TRBV5-1 with TRBJ2-3, with TRBD1 matching 9 bases. From germline, CDR1 is SGHRS and CDR2 YFSETQ. V was pared by 4 bases and J by 6 bases, with 3 bases of the junction left unmatched. The CDR3 runs to 13 residues. The CDR3 sequence: CASSEGQGDTQYS. The CDR3 DNA is TGCGCCAGCAGCGAGGGACAGGGCGATACGCAGTATTCT.

The V and J genes are TRBV28 and TRBJ2-7; 9 bases are shared with TRBD2. The germline V gene has CDR1 MDHEN and CDR2 SYDVKM. The CDR3 covers 17 residues. V was clipped by 3 bases and J by 0 bases; unmatched bases: 9. The CDR3 loop is CASSFLSTSGSSYEQYF. The CDR3 region has the DNA TGTGCCAGCAGTTTTCTCTCGACTAGCGGTAGCTCCTACGAGCAGTACTTC.

This clonotype showed up many times. The V call is TRBV29-1, the J call TRBJ2-3; D call uncertain. The CDR3 consists of 12 residues. The germline V gene has CDR1 SQVTM and CDR2 ANQGSEA. The V and J ends lost 4 bases and 7 bases respectively, with 12 bases between them. CDR3 coding DNA: TGCAGCGTTGTTCCAACACAGTATACGCAGTATTTT. Its protein product is CSVVPTQYTQYF.

This clonotype was recorded at least ten times. V and J are TRBV5-1 and TRBJ1-1; 8 bases line up with TRBD1. The CDR3 consists of 15 residues. CDR1 and CDR2 (germline): SGHRS, YFSETQ. Trimming removed 2 bases from V and 1 base from J; junction bases left unmatched: 4. CDR3 sequence: CASSFTGGGNTEAFF. Here the CDR3 DNA reads TGCGCCAGCAGCTTTACAGGGGGAGGGAACACTGAAGCTTTCTTT.

The rearrangement joins TRBV6-5 to TRBJ2-5; a weak D match, TRBD2 (5 bases). This CDR3 contains 14 residues. Deletions cut 5 bases from V and 2 bases from J, with 12 bases between. The germline V gene encodes CDR1 MNHEY and CDR2 SVGAGI. The CDR3 region is CASSRGLPQETQYF. The CDR3 DNA sequence: TGTGCCAGCAGTCGCGGACTGCCTCAAGAGACCCAGTACTTC.

The table lists this clonotype with a few counts. This chain links TRBV7-9 with TRBJ2-5; D unresolved. The last part of the DNA fits TRBJ2-7 better; the J call may be wrong. The germline CDR1 and CDR2 sequences are SEHNR and FQNEAQ (reference sequence). The CDR3 is 15 amino acids. CDR3 in DNA: TGTGCCAGCAGCTCTTCGACACGTCAATCCTACGAGCAGTACTTC. As protein: CASSSSTRQSYEQYF.

The chain has TRBV15 and TRBJ2-5; possible D gene TRBD2, 5 bases. Germline assignment: CDR1 LNHNV and CDR2 YYDKDF (reference sequence). V lost 2 bases and J 7 bases, leaving 8 bases between the germline ends. This CDR3 region has 12 residues. The CDR3 protein is CATSRPAGTQYF. The CDR3, as DNA: TGTGCCACCAGCAGACCGGCGGGGACCCAGTACTTC. Full variable domain (rest looked up from reference TRBV15 and TRBJ2-5): DAMVIQNPRYQVTQFGKPVTLSCSQTLNHNVMYWYQQKSSQAPKLLFHYYDKDFNNEADTPDNFQSRRPNTSFCFLDIRSPGLGDTAMYLCATSRPAGTQYFGPGTRLLVL.

The V and J genes are TRBV10-3 and TRBJ1-4; 8 nucleotides line up with TRBD1. The CDR3 loop spans 14 amino acids. J gave up 7 bases and V 5 bases, and 6 bases lay outside the gene matches. Germline lookup yields CDR1 ENHRY and CDR2 SYGVKD. Here the CDR3 reads CAISSSGQGEKLFF. CDR3 DNA: TGTGCCATCAGTTCAAGTGGACAGGGTGAAAAACTGTTTTTT.

Details on this clonotype: The junction and the germline gene differ at one end; a read error may be behind it. The chain carries TRBV7-2 and TRBJ1-4; D is uncertain. The CDR3 covers 12 residues. In germline, CDR1 is SGHTA, CDR2 FQGNSA. The CDR3 is CASSSEDEELFF. In DNA form, the CDR3 reads TGTGCCAGCAGCTCAGAGGATGAAGAACTGTTTTTT.

This clonotype was seen more than once but under ten times. The junction and the germline gene differ at one end; a read error may be behind it. V is TRBV12-3 or TRBV12-4 and J is TRBJ2-7; 8 bases map to TRBD1. The CDR3 consists of 14 residues. CDR3 residues: CASTQTGVSYEQCF. In DNA, the CDR3 is TGTGCCAGCACCCAGACAGGGGTGAGCTACGAGCAGTGCTTC.

The gene calls are TRBV29-1 and TRBJ2-5; TRBD2 is a possible D gene (5 bases). The CDR3 totals 15 residues. Trimming pared 1 base from V and 4 bases from J, leaving 16 bases between. Germline values: CDR1 SQVTM, CDR2 ANQGSEA. The CDR3 region is CSVEGAIEGTETQYF. CDR3 sequence (DNA): TGCAGCGTTGAAGGGGCTATCGAGGGTACAGAGACCCAGTACTTC.

This clonotype occurred a few times. Relative to the germline gene, one junction end is altered; a read error may explain this. The chain uses TRBV14 and TRBJ1-4; D not resolved. Per germline, CDR1 SGHDN and CDR2 FVKESK. The CDR3 contains 15 residues. This CDR3 reads CASSQDGTINEELFF. CDR3 nucleotide sequence: TGTGCCAGCAGTCAAGACGGAACGATCAATGAAGAACTGTTTTTT.

The table lists this clonotype with many counts. This chain uses TRBV28 with TRBJ2-1; 8 positions agree with TRBD2. In germline, CDR1 is MDHEN, CDR2 SYDVKM. The CDR3 length is 14 residues. J was trimmed by 4 bases and V by 6 bases; bases with no gene match: 5. CDR3 sequence: CASRERLAYNEQFF. CDR3 DNA: TGTGCCAGCAGGGAACGACTAGCGTACAATGAGCAGTTCTTC.

The CDR3 region has the DNA TGTGCCAGCAGCTCCTCAGGGGATTCCCAAGAGACCCAGTACTTC. This translates into CASSSSGDSQETQYF. The rearrangement joins TRBV28 to TRBJ2-5, with a tentative D call TRBD1 (6 bases). The CDR3 has 15 residues. Per the germline V gene, CDR1 is MDHEN and CDR2 is SYDVKM. Trimming cost V 6 bases and J 1 base, with 15 bases left between them.

This clonotype was seen a handful of times. The V call is TRBV29-1, the J call TRBJ2-1; TRBD2 is a possible D gene (5 bases). The germline gives CDR1 SQVTM, CDR2 ANQGSEA. Between the trimmed V and J ends, which lost 0 bases and 8 bases, there was a span of 8 bases. This CDR3 contains 12 residues. CDR3 in amino acids: CSVEDQDYEQFF. CDR3 DNA sequence: TGCAGCGTTGAAGATCAGGACTATGAGCAGTTCTTC.

This clonotype was seen a few times. One junction end does not reproduce the germline sequence, and a read error may be involved. The gene calls are TRBV14 and TRBJ2-1; D not resolved. Germline values: CDR1 SGHDN, CDR2 FVKESK. This CDR3 is 14 amino acids long. The DNA of the CDR3 is TGTGCCGGCAGCCAAGACCAGGTCTTGAATGAGCAGTTCTTC. Residues: CAGSQDQVLNEQFF.

This clonotype was seen many times. The rearrangement links TRBV12-3 or TRBV12-4 to TRBJ1-4; TRBD1 agrees at 8 bases. This CDR3 region has 13 residues. Losses at the gene ends were 10 bases for V and 7 bases for J; bases not matched to a gene: 8. The CDR3, as DNA: TGTGCCACCTCGACAGGGGAGCGTGAAAAACTGTTTTTT. Translated: CATSTGEREKLFF.

Turning to this clonotype: The conserved phenylalanine or tryptophan normally closing the CDR3 is absent here, so this likely arose from a read error. The CDR3: CASSQTGQRRETQYS. The DNA for the CDR3 is TGCGCCAGCAGCCAAACCGGACAGAGACGGGAGACCCAGTACTCC. The chain employs TRBV4-3 and TRBJ2-5; tentatively, D is TRBD1 (6 bases). CDR3 length: 15 amino acids. Germline V lookup: CDR1 LGHNA, CDR2 YSLEER. Trimming cost V 2 bases and J 5 bases, with 15 bases left between them.

In this sample, this clonotype turned up a few times. The rearrangement links TRBV19 to TRBJ2-1; D tentatively reads TRBD1 or TRBD2 (5 bases each). The CDR3 length is 16 residues. V dropped 7 bases and J dropped 1 base, with 17 bases sitting between them. The germline V gene encodes CDR1 LNHDA and CDR2 SQIVND (reference sequence). In DNA form, the CDR3 reads TGTGCCAGTACCCCTTGGAGTGGGGGATCCTACAATGAGCAGTTCTTC. Its protein product is CASTPWSGGSYNEQFF.

The chain is built from TRBV9 and TRBJ2-3, with 8 bases fitting TRBD2. Germline trimming cut 4 bases from V and 2 bases from J; bases unmatched to any gene: 9. The CDR3 consists of 16 residues. Germline values: CDR1 SGDLS, CDR2 YYNGEE. CDR3: CASSPGAGAFTDTQYF. CDR3 nucleotide sequence: TGTGCCAGCAGCCCAGGAGCGGGAGCCTTCACAGATACGCAGTATTTT.

This clonotype was detected ten times or more. V usage is TRBV7-9 and J usage is TRBJ2-3; D remains ambiguous. With 6 bases removed from V and 1 base from J, the gap between germline ends came to 20 bases. CDR3 length equals 17 residues. Germline CDR1 and CDR2: SEHNR and FQNEAQ (reference sequence). DNA for the CDR3: TGTGCCAGCAGAAACGGCCTTTTTGCGTCGGGCACAGATACGCAGTATTTT. Translated: CASRNGLFASGTDTQYF.

The genes are TRBV10-3 and TRBJ2-1; maybe TRBD2 (7 bases). Trimming took off 9 bases at V and 4 bases at J, with 16 bases between the two ends. CDR1 and CDR2 (germline): ENHRY, SYGVKD. This CDR3 has 14 amino acids. The CDR3 is CAMAGEGGYNEQFF. The CDR3, as DNA: TGTGCCATGGCGGGAGAGGGGGGTTACAATGAGCAGTTCTTC.

This clonotype was counted at least ten times. The V call is TRBV3-1, the J call TRBJ2-7, with 10 positions matching TRBD1. This CDR3 comprises 15 residues. Germline CDR1 is LGHDT and CDR2 is YNNKEL (reference sequence). Trimming at V came to 4 bases and at J to 2 bases, leaving 5 bases not matched to a gene. Written as DNA, the CDR3 is TGTGCCAGCAGCCTAGCCGGGACAGGGGCCTACGAGCAGTACTTC. It yields the protein CASSLAGTGAYEQYF.

This clonotype was observed a single time. The chain uses TRBV12-3 or TRBV12-4 and TRBJ2-5; D might be TRBD1 or TRBD2, each matching 5 bases. This CDR3 is 13 amino acids long. Trimming took off 5 bases at V and 8 bases at J, with 15 bases between the two ends. In DNA form, the CDR3 reads TGTGCCAGCAGTAGGGACCGACTATTTACCCAGTACTTC. It translates to CASSRDRLFTQYF.

This clonotype appeared many times. The chain employs TRBV5-1 and TRBJ2-5; unclear D gene. In germline, CDR1 is SGHRS, CDR2 YFSETQ. V shed 0 bases and J shed 3 bases, with 3 bases lying between them. This CDR3 contains 12 residues. The CDR3 coding sequence is TGCGCCAGCAGCTTGGTGGAAGAGACCCAGTACTTC. Protein product: CASSLVEETQYF. Supplemented by reference TRBV5-1 and TRBJ2-5, the full variable domain reads KAGVTQTPRYLIKTRGQQVTLSCSPISGHRSVSWYQQTPGQGLQFLFEYFSETQRNKGNFPGRFSGRQFSNSRSEMNVSTLELGDSALYLCASSLVEETQYFGPGTRLLVL.

This rearrangement joins TRBV13 to TRBJ2-7; possible D gene TRBD2, 6 bases. The V end lost 4 bases, the J end lost 6 bases, and 19 bases lay between the germline ends. CDR3 length equals 15 residues. Germline V gene data show CDR1 as PRHDT and CDR2 as FYEKMQ (reference sequence). The CDR3 sequence: CASSSRLGALSEQYF. The CDR3 nucleotides read TGTGCCAGCAGCTCCCGACTAGGAGCCCTATCCGAGCAGTACTTC.

This clonotype was seen more than once but under ten times. The chain has TRBV7-9 and TRBJ1-4; D call uncertain. Germline V gene lookup returns CDR1 SEHNR and CDR2 FQNEAQ (reference sequence). Trimming removed 5 bases at V and 5 bases at J, with 12 bases between. This CDR3 is 14 amino acids long. Written as DNA, the CDR3 is TGTGCCAGCAGCACCTTAGGTGGAAATGAAAAACTGTTTTTT. This encodes CASSTLGGNEKLFF.